This TCR beta chain was identified in a study of spatial heterogeneity in lung cancer. Study background: The average appearance count of each unique TCR and UMI combination in raw reads was more than 8.5. Points from the study as a whole: For expanded intratumoral alpha and beta TCRs, counts tracked tumor mutation counts.

Time point indicated: sample taken at primary tumor resection. The roughly 79 donors had untreated early-stage non-small cell lung cancer. This clonotype is categorized as medium-sized (0.01 to 0.1%). The antigen remains undetermined. The CDR3 has 14 residues. V was pared by 0 bases and J by 3 bases, with 10 bases between. The germline gives CDR1 SGHDT, CDR2 YYEEEE. TCRdb processed the 5' RACE reads anew with MiXCR; each CDR3 protein has one entry. The data show thousands of distinct CDR3 sequences, 10% seen once. The chain employs TRBV5-6 and TRBJ2-7; D uncertain. This sample comprised lung tumor tissue, obtained at surgery. The receptor was derived from a female donor with early-stage non-small cell lung cancer. Here the CDR3 DNA reads TGTGCCAGCAGCTTGGTAGGCGGTGACTACGAGCAGTACTTC. Its protein is CASSLVGGDYEQYF.